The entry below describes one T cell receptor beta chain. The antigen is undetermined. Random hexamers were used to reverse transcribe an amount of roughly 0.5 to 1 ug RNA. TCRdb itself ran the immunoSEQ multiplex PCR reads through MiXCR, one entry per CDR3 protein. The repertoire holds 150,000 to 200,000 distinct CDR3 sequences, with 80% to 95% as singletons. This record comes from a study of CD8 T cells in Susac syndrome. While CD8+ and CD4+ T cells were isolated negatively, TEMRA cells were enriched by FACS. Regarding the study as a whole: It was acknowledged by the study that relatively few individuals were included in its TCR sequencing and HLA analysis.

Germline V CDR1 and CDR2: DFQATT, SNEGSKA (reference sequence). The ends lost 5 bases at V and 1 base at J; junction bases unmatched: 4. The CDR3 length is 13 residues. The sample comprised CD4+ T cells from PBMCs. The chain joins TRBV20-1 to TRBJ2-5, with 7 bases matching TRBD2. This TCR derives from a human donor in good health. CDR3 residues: CSAQASGQETQYF. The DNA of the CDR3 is TGCAGTGCTCAGGCTAGCGGCCAAGAGACCCAGTACTTC.